This T cell receptor (beta chain) was sequenced in a study of T cell responses to AZD1222 COVID-19 vaccine. Germline V gives CDR1 SNHLY, CDR2 FYNNEI. The length of the CDR3 is 16 residues. The V end lost 2 bases, the J end lost 8 bases, and 21 bases lay between the germline ends. This clone was seen only a few times. The antigen is not known. Study-level results: Nearly half of spike-specific TCRs reportedly target variant regions that are unmutated in the B.1.351 and B.1.1.7 variants. It was only 6 or 7 AZD1222 recipients who were seropositive at baseline.

Here immunoSEQ multiplex PCR was the method, and the copy in TCRdb shows in-frame clones only, minus some. Among 120,000 or so clones listed, 90% were seen once. The rearrangement links TRBV2 to TRBJ1-2; D not resolved. This receptor was obtained from an adult in good health. The source material was peripheral blood, sampled on day 0 of MenACWY control vaccination. CDR3 sequence: CASSEMIGLTSLGYTF. CDR3 bases: TGTGCCAGCAGTGAAATGATAGGACTGACTTCCCTAGGCTACACCTTC. Drawing the rest from reference TRBV2 and TRBJ1-2, the complete variable domain is EPEVTQTPSHQVTQMGQEVILRCVPISNHLYFYWYRQILGQKVEFLVSFYNNEISEKSEIFDDQFSVERPDGSNFTLKIRSTKLEDSAMYFCASSEMIGLTSLGYTFGSGTRLTVV.